This T cell receptor beta chain was observed in a study of post-analysis software for immune sequencing data. A remark on this clonotype: The antigen remains undetermined.

V lost 0 bases and J lost 0; bases outside the gene matches: 7. Per the germline V gene, CDR1 is MNHEY and CDR2 is SVGAGI. The CDR3 sequence is 17 residues long. Study findings and constraints: A few TRBV segments occurring more often in patients than controls included TRBV5-6, TRBV5-1 and TRBV20-1.

TCR beta cDNA libraries had unique molecular identifiers. Approximately 500,000 cDNA molecules were obtained per 1 to 10 million input T cells. TCRdb redid the calling of the PCR reads with MiXCR, one entry per CDR3 protein. The data hold 380,000 or so distinct CDR3 sequences, with 30% to 45% observed a single time. The source is a girl aged 5-17 years with multiple sclerosis. This sequence joins TRBV6-5 and TRBJ2-7; TRBD1 agrees at 8 bases. Sequenced material: blood. The CDR3 reads CASSYSVDRASSYEQYF. CDR3 coding DNA: TGTGCCAGCAGTTACTCTGTGGACAGGGCAAGCTCCTACGAGCAGTACTTC.